The clone carrying this T cell receptor beta chain was found many times. Antigen specificity is unknown. The TCR beta CDR3 regions underwent amplification from RNA transcripts. Second-round multiplex PCR followed a first-round RT-PCR using HTBI primers. TCRdb fed the multiplex PCR reads into MiXCR, producing one record per CDR3 protein. Counted here are 300,000 to 400,000 distinct CDR3 sequences, 17% occurring once; the ten biggest clones make up more than 9%. CDR3 size: 17 residues. Trimming took off 0 bases at V and 1 base at J, with 13 bases between the two ends. The germline V gene encodes CDR1 MNHNS and CDR2 SASEGT. As the starting material, 8 to 10 ml of fresh peripheral blood yielded the PBMCs. This sample is drawn from a study of Graves' ophthalmopathy and Graves' hyperthyroidism. Across the whole study: Peripheral blood was gathered at first diagnosis, ahead of any treatment whatsoever. Points from the study as a whole: Blood repertoires reportedly contained most expanded thyroid clonotypes above 0.001 frequency.

This clonotype was sampled from an adult man with Graves' ophthalmopathy. V is TRBV6-1 and J is TRBJ1-3; D is possibly TRBD1 (5 bases). The sample was peripheral blood. This chain's CDR3 is CASSEARMEGSGNTIYF. DNA for the CDR3: TGTGCCAGCAGTGAAGCGCGGATGGAGGGGTCTGGAAACACCATATATTTT.